Listed below are T cell receptor beta chains from one sample, sequenced in a study of blood T cells in healthy people across ages. TCRdb independently ran MiXCR on the 5' RACE reads; one entry per CDR3 protein. The sample consists of 600,000 to 650,000 distinct CDR3 sequences, 58% of them appearing once. The specimen sequenced was blood. The receptor set was obtained from a man between 60 and 70 years old in good health. Both conserved end residues are part of each CDR3. The D gene is left open where the match is weak. Clone size is given for some rows only: seen once, a few or many times, or a class if the clone is expanded.

TGTGCCACCCAACAGGGTTTAAATCAGCCCCAGCATTTT	CATQQGLNQPQHF	once	TRBJ1-5	.	TRBV6-2/TRBV6-3
TGTGCCAGCAGTTCCGACAGGAGCAATCAGCCCCAGCATTTT	CASSSDRSNQPQHF	few	TRBJ1-5	.	TRBV12-3/TRBV12-4
TGCGCCAGCAGCTTGGGGACGGTTAGCACAGATACGCAGTATTTT	CASSLGTVSTDTQYF	few	TRBJ2-3	.	TRBV5-1
TGCAGTGCTCGGGGCGTAGCGGGGGCAGATACGCAGTATTTT	CSARGVAGADTQYF	once	TRBJ2-3	TRBD2	TRBV20-1
TGCGCCAGCAGCTTGATACGGGACCCCTCCTACGAGCAGTACTTC	CASSLIRDPSYEQYF	.	TRBJ2-7	.	TRBV5-1
TGTGCCAGCAGCAAAGTCTACAGGGGCCAAGGGGCCTATAATTCACCCCTCCACTTT	CASSKVYRGQGAYNSPLHF	.	TRBJ1-6	.	TRBV21-1
TGTGCCAGCAGCACGGACGCCGGGGAGCTGTTTTTT	CASSTDAGELFF	.	TRBJ2-2	.	TRBV7-6
TGTGCCATCAGTGAAGTTTCGTCAACTAGCACAGATACGCAGTATTTT	CAISEVSSTSTDTQYF	.	TRBJ2-3	.	TRBV10-3
TGTGCCAGCAGTGAAGAGGGAACCGGGACAGGGGTGCATGGCTACACCTTC	CASSEEGTGTGVHGYTF	.	TRBJ1-2	TRBD1	TRBV25-1
TGTGCCAGCAGTTACTCGAGTCAGGGGGCCTACGAGCAGTACTTC	CASSYSSQGAYEQYF	.	TRBJ2-7	TRBD1	TRBV6-5
TGTGCCAGCAGACAGGGAATGGTTCGAGAGACCCAGTACTTC	CASRQGMVRETQYF	.	TRBJ2-5	.	TRBV3-1
TGTGCCAGCAGCCTAAACAGGGGACCCTACAATGAGCAGTTCTTC	CASSLNRGPYNEQFF	.	TRBJ2-1	TRBD1	TRBV7-6
TGCAGTGCTAGTCAGGGAATAAGTGGCTACACCTTC	CSASQGISGYTF	.	TRBJ1-2	.	TRBV20-1
TGTGCCAGCAGTTTAACCCTTTATGACGGTGAAGCTTTCTTT	CASSLTLYDGEAFF	once	TRBJ1-1	.	TRBV28
TGTGCCAGCACTGGACAGTTATGGGAGACCCAGTACTTC	CASTGQLWETQYF	few	TRBJ2-5	.	TRBV2
TGCAGTGCTAGAGATCACACAGGGGTACGATATGGCTACACCTTC	CSARDHTGVRYGYTF	few	TRBJ1-2	TRBD1	TRBV20-1
TGCGCCAGCAGTGAGTCGGGTCGCCAGACCCAGTACTTC	CASSESGRQTQYF	.	TRBJ2-5	.	TRBV10-1
TGCAGCGTTGAGGTGAACTCGAACACCGGGGAGCTGTTTTTT	CSVEVNSNTGELFF	.	TRBJ2-2	.	TRBV29-1
TGTGCCAGCAGCCGTCTGGGGACTAGCAGTTCGACCCAGTACTTC	CASSRLGTSSSTQYF	.	TRBJ2-5	TRBD2	TRBV7-9
TGCGCCAGCAGCCAAGATTCCCGTGGGGGCGGCCCTTCCTACGAGCAGTACTTC	CASSQDSRGGGPSYEQYF	few	TRBJ2-7	.	TRBV4-1
TGTGCCAGCAGCTTGGTGTTCGGGGCAGAGACCCAGTACTTC	CASSLVFGAETQYF	few	TRBJ2-5	.	TRBV5-6
TGTGCCAGCAGCGCTCGGGACAACTCAAGAGAGGCCCTGTACTTC	CASSARDNSREALYF	once	TRBJ2-5	.	TRBV7-9
TGTGCCAGTACTAGCGGGGGAGGCAATGAGCAGTTCTTC	CASTSGGGNEQFF	.	TRBJ2-1	TRBD2	TRBV2
TGTGCCAGCAGTTACCGCCCAGGACAGGGGGCCTCAGATACGCAGTATTTT	CASSYRPGQGASDTQYF	.	TRBJ2-3	TRBD1	TRBV27
TGTGCCAGCAACCTAGGGGAAGGGGCGCCGGACAATGAGCAGTTCTTC	CASNLGEGAPDNEQFF	few	TRBJ2-1	.	TRBV27
TGCAGCGTTGCTCCCCGGGGGGAGAGTGGCTACACCTTC	CSVAPRGESGYTF	few	TRBJ1-2	.	TRBV29-1
TGTGCCAGCAGGACCCCCGGGGTCTACGAGCAGTACTTC	CASRTPGVYEQYF	once	TRBJ2-7	.	TRBV6-1
TGCGCCAGCAGCTTGGTGGCCAGGGTGGACCAGAATTCACCCCTCCACTTT	CASSLVARVDQNSPLHF	.	TRBJ1-6	.	TRBV5-1
TGTGCCAGCAGTCTAGAGGGAGGTTACACTGAAGCTTTCTTT	CASSLEGGYTEAFF	.	TRBJ1-1	.	TRBV7-8
TGTGCCAGCAGTTACTCTTCCACTCCACAGGGGGCGAGGGAGCAGTACTTC	CASSYSSTPQGAREQYF	.	TRBJ2-5	TRBD1	TRBV6-6
TGTGCCAGCAGCTTGGGTCGTTGGAGCAACAATGAGCAGTTCTTC	CASSLGRWSNNEQFF	.	TRBJ2-1	.	TRBV7-9
TGTGCTAGTGGTCCGATCCCGCTCGGACAGGCATACAATGAGCAGTTCTTC	CASGPIPLGQAYNEQFF	.	TRBJ2-1	TRBD1	TRBV12-5
TGTGCCATCAGTGAGCTAGCCCAAGAGACCCAGTACTTC	CAISELAQETQYF	once	TRBJ2-5	.	TRBV10-3
TGTGCCATCAGTAAGACCGGGACAGGGTCCTATGGCTACACCTTC	CAISKTGTGSYGYTF	.	TRBJ1-2	TRBD1	TRBV10-3
TGTGCCAGCAGCTTAAACCTAGCGGGGTCGAGTGATACGCAGTATTTT	CASSLNLAGSSDTQYF	.	TRBJ2-3	TRBD2	TRBV7-7
TGTGCCACCAGTGAGGGGCAGGCAGGGGCCGACGAGCAGTACTTC	CATSEGQAGADEQYF	few	TRBJ2-7	.	TRBV24-1
TGCAGTGCTAGAGATGGACAGGGGAACAAAAACATTCAGTACTTC	CSARDGQGNKNIQYF	few	TRBJ2-4	TRBD1	TRBV20-1
TGCGCCAGCAGCCAAGGAGCTTTACAGGGGTCGGGTGGCTACACCTTC	CASSQGALQGSGGYTF	.	TRBJ1-2	TRBD1	TRBV4-1
TGTGCCAGCAAAGGGATTAGCTCCTACAATGAGCAGTACTTC	CASKGISSYNEQYF	.	TRBJ2-7	.	TRBV6-1
TGTGCCAGCAGTTACCCTACAGGGGGCGTCTACGAGCAGTACTTC	CASSYPTGGVYEQYF	.	TRBJ2-7	TRBD1	TRBV6-2/TRBV6-3
TGCAGTGCTAGAGACCCGACTAGGAGAAATACAGATACGCAGTATTTT	CSARDPTRRNTDTQYF	.	TRBJ2-3	.	TRBV20-1
TGTGCCAGCAGTCCTCGGACTAGCGGGGGCCGGGGAGATACGCAGTATTTT	CASSPRTSGGRGDTQYF	few	TRBJ2-3	TRBD2	TRBV12-3/TRBV12-4
TGTGCCAGCAGACGCGACAGGCGATCTAACTATGGCTACACCTTC	CASRRDRRSNYGYTF	.	TRBJ1-2	.	TRBV6-2/TRBV6-3
TGTGCCAGCAGCTTAAGAGCCGGGACAGCGTACGAGCAGTACTTC	CASSLRAGTAYEQYF	few	TRBJ2-7	TRBD1	TRBV7-2
TGTGCCAGCTCGCGATGGGCTAGCGGGGGGTCGGATGAGCAGTTCTTC	CASSRWASGGSDEQFF	.	TRBJ2-1	TRBD2	TRBV18